The clone carrying this T cell receptor (beta chain) is labeled medium-sized. These data belong to a study of type 1 regulatory T cells. The CDR3 runs to 14 residues. Trimming took 5 bases from V and 6 from J; bases not matched to a gene: 9. Germline CDR1 reads SGHTA; CDR2 reads FQGNSA. TCRdb redid the calling of the reads with MiXCR, one entry per CDR3 protein. Here the sample spans 2,600 or so distinct CDR3 sequences, less than 7% being singletons. The chain links TRBV7-2 to TRBJ2-7; 8 bases are a match to TRBD1. What was sequenced was CD4+ T cells, either the whole sample or a sorted fraction (not recorded which). The TCR was taken from a human donor in good health. The CDR3 protein is CASSSQIDRGEQYF. In DNA, the CDR3 is TGTGCCAGCAGCAGCCAAATTGACAGGGGCGAGCAGTACTTC.